Listed here are 18 T cell receptor beta chains from one sample, sequenced in a study of CD8 T cells in Susac syndrome. With random hexamers, reverse transcription was performed on 0.5 to 1 ug of RNA. TCRdb reprocessed the immunoSEQ multiplex PCR reads with MiXCR, giving one entry per CDR3 protein. The sample carries more than 150,000 distinct CDR3 sequences, 90% to 95% recorded once. The sequenced sample consisted of CD4+ T cells from PBMCs. These receptors all come from a human donor in good health.

In its sample, this clonotype was seen once. The chain recombines TRBV28 with TRBJ2-7; D is perhaps TRBD1 (8 bases). Between the trimmed V and J ends, which lost 10 bases and 6 bases, there was a span of 19 bases. Germline-derived CDR1 and CDR2 are MDHEN and SYDVKM. The CDR3 has 13 residues. CDR3 sequence reads: CATRQGRAGEQYF. The CDR3, as DNA: TGTGCCACCAGACAGGGGAGGGCTGGCGAGCAGTACTTC.

This chain links TRBV3-1 with TRBJ2-1, with 7 bases lining up with TRBD2. From germline, CDR1 is LGHDT and CDR2 YNNKEL (reference sequence). The CDR3 is made up of 16 amino acids. Unmatched junction bases numbered 15, after V lost 8 bases and J lost 5 bases. As DNA, the CDR3 is TGTGCCAGCCGCCCTGATCGGTGGGGGGGAAACAATGAGCAGTTCTTC. Its protein is CASRPDRWGGNNEQFF.

The chain has TRBV7-3 and TRBJ2-1, with 8 bases aligning to TRBD2. Germline assignment: CDR1 SGHTA and CDR2 FQGTGA. Trimming cost V 1 base and J 7 bases; bases outside gene matches: 3. The CDR3 is made up of 14 amino acids. The DNA of the CDR3 is TGTGCCAGCAGCTTAATCCCTAGCGGGAATGAGCAGTTCTTC. Encoded protein: CASSLIPSGNEQFF.

The rearrangement uses TRBV29-1 and TRBJ2-5, with TRBD1 as a possible D gene (5 bases). Trimming left V 6 bases short and J 5 bases short, with 13 bases between. The CDR3 runs 12 residues. CDR1 and CDR2 from the germline V gene are SQVTM and ANQGSEA. The CDR3 DNA reads TGCAGCGTGATAGGGGTGTCGGAGACCCAGTACTTC. Translating gives CSVIGVSETQYF.

The chain employs TRBV7-9 and TRBJ2-7; the D is unclear. The CDR3 sequence is 12 residues long. V was clipped by 2 bases and J by 6 bases, with 8 bases between them. Germline V CDR1 and CDR2: SEHNR, FQNEAQ (reference sequence). The CDR3 sequence: CASSLSPGEQYF. The CDR3 DNA reads TGTGCCAGCAGCTTAAGTCCCGGCGAGCAGTACTTC. The full variable domain, rest sourced from reference TRBV7-9 and TRBJ2-7, is DTGVSQNPRHKITKRGQNVTFRCDPISEHNRLYWYRQTLGQGPEFLTYFQNEAQLEKSRLLSDRFSAERPKGSFSTLEIQRTEQGDSAMYLCASSLSPGEQYFGPGTRLTVT.

This clonotype was detected once. This rearrangement joins TRBV29-1 to TRBJ2-7; D unclear. Trimming pared 3 bases from V and 6 bases from J, leaving 15 bases between. Germline V gene data show CDR1 as SQVTM and CDR2 as ANQGSEA. This CDR3 has 13 residues. The CDR3 loop reads CSVEVGSGIEQYF. Written as DNA, the CDR3 is TGCAGCGTTGAGGTGGGATCGGGCATCGAGCAGTACTTC.

Turning to this clonotype: The junction differs from germline at one of its ends, possibly a read error. The chain joins TRBV7-2 to TRBJ1-1, with D uncertain. Per germline, CDR1 SGHTA and CDR2 FQGNSA. The CDR3 length is 15 residues. The CDR3 region has the DNA TGTGCCAGCAGCTTAGACGGAGGCCAACCCTTGAGAAGGGTCTTT. Residues: CASSLDGGQPLRRVF.

The chain uses TRBV6-5 and TRBJ1-1; D is unclear. Between the trimmed V and J ends, which lost 6 bases and 0 bases, there was a span of 8 bases. The CDR3 has 13 residues. CDR1 is MNHEY and CDR2 is SVGAGI in the germline V gene. As DNA, the CDR3 is TGTGCCAGCAGCGTACAGATGAACACTGAAGCTTTCTTT. This translates into CASSVQMNTEAFF.

The chain recombines TRBV7-9 with TRBJ2-7; 8 nucleotides agree with TRBD1. This CDR3 is 16 amino acids long. Germline CDR1 is SEHNR and CDR2 is FQNEAQ (reference sequence). The ends lost 3 bases at V and 2 bases at J; junction bases unmatched: 9. The DNA for the CDR3 is TGTGCCAGCAGCTTGGGTGGACAGGGTGATACCTACGAGCAGTACTTC. Translating gives CASSLGGQGDTYEQYF.

The rearrangement uses TRBV18 and TRBJ2-2; maybe TRBD2 (5 bases). The germline V gene has CDR1 KGHSH and CDR2 LQKENI. The V end was cut by 6 bases, the J end by 4 bases, with 12 bases between. The CDR3 totals 14 residues. The CDR3 DNA follows: TGTGCCAGCTCTCAGTTTGGACTCACCGGGGAGCTGTTTTTT. Translated, it gives CASSQFGLTGELFF. Combining the CDR3 with reference TRBV18 and TRBJ2-2 gives the whole variable domain NAGVMQNPRHLVRRRGQEARLRCSPMKGHSHVYWYRQLPEEGLKFMVYLQKENIIDESGMPKERFSAEFPKEGPSILRIQQVVRGDSAAYFCASSQFGLTGELFFGEGSRLTVL.

CDR3 amino acids: CSASRTSGGDTQYF. The DNA for the CDR3 is TGCAGTGCCAGCAGGACTAGCGGGGGAGATACGCAGTATTTT. This chain joins TRBV20-1 and TRBJ2-3, with TRBD2 matching 13 bases. The CDR3 sequence is 14 residues long. The germline CDR1 and CDR2 sequences are DFQATT and SNEGSKA (reference sequence). The J segment lost 5 bases and the V segment lost 6 bases, leaving 5 bases of the junction unmatched.

The V gene is TRBV7-2, the J gene TRBJ2-1; weak D call: TRBD2 (6 bases). V was cut by 0 bases and J by 6 bases, with 9 bases left in between. Germline CDR1 reads SGHTA; CDR2 reads FQGNSA. The CDR3 contains 14 residues. CDR3 in amino acids: CASSLARTINEQFF. The CDR3, as DNA: TGTGCCAGCAGCTTAGCTCGGACTATCAATGAGCAGTTCTTC.

This clonotype was found once. V is TRBV5-1 and J is TRBJ2-3, with D possibly matching TRBD1 (6 bases). Germline loops: CDR1 SGHRS, CDR2 YFSETQ. This CDR3 is built from 15 residues. Trimming shortened V by 6 bases and J by 3 bases, and 17 bases separated the two germline ends. Here the CDR3 DNA reads TGCGCCAGCAATGAGGGGGTTTCTGGGACAGATACGCAGTATTTT. Translating it yields CASNEGVSGTDTQYF.

The rearrangement uses TRBV7-2 and TRBJ2-1; either TRBD1 or TRBD2 may fit D (5 bases each). Germline lookup yields CDR1 SGHTA and CDR2 FQGNSA. This CDR3 is built from 14 residues. Trimming shortened V by 6 bases and J by 7 bases, and 16 bases separated the two germline ends. The DNA for the CDR3 is TGTGCCAGCAGTTCACCCCGGGGCCCGAATGAGCAGTTCTTC. Its translation is CASSSPRGPNEQFF.

This clonotype is a singleton in its sample. The chain carries TRBV4-1 and TRBJ1-1, with TRBD1 as a possible D gene (5 bases). Germline V gene sequence: CDR1 MGHRA, CDR2 YSYEKL. The CDR3 runs 15 residues. V lost 0 bases, J lost 5 bases, and 13 bases lay in between. In DNA, the CDR3 is TGCGCCAGCAGCCAAGAATTGAACGGGGCGACTGAAGCTTTCTTT. Its protein is CASSQELNGATEAFF.

The chain recombines TRBV15 with TRBJ1-5; unclear D gene. This CDR3 spans 13 amino acids. The V and J ends lost 7 bases and 2 bases respectively, with 9 bases between them. The germline CDR1 and CDR2 sequences are LNHNV and YYDKDF (reference sequence). CDR3 region: CATKGERNQPQHF. CDR3 nucleotides: TGTGCCACCAAGGGTGAACGCAATCAGCCCCAGCATTTT.

This rearrangement joins TRBV30 to TRBJ2-2; 7 positions agree with TRBD1. CDR1 is GTSNPN, CDR2 SVGIG, per germline (reference sequence). This CDR3 spans 15 amino acids. Trimming removed 2 bases from V and 4 bases from J; junction bases left unmatched: 7. CDR3 sequence reads: CAWSKPGQATGELFF. In DNA form, the CDR3 reads TGTGCCTGGAGTAAGCCCGGACAGGCCACCGGGGAGCTGTTTTTT.

The rearrangement links TRBV18 to TRBJ2-7; the D is unclear. Germline assignment: CDR1 KGHSH and CDR2 LQKENI. V was shortened by 6 bases and J by 0 bases, with 15 bases between the two germline ends. This CDR3 comprises 15 residues. The CDR3 DNA reads as TGTGCCAGCTCCCGGATGACTTCCCTCTCCTACGAGCAGTACTTC. This gives the protein CASSRMTSLSYEQYF.